This TCR beta chain stems from a study of graft-versus-host responses after intestinal transplantation. Study observations and caveats: In recipient marrow, GvH clones were found, and some appeared first in ileum or blood. With peak circulating GvH clone levels came an association with early post-transplant HvG declines.

Concerning this clone: Its target is not known.

Data came from immunoSEQ multiplex PCR; TCRdb stores just in-frame clones and leaves some out. This table has over 10,000 clones, around 84% appearing once. Germline CDR1 and CDR2: SGHRS and YFSETQ. The ends lost 4 bases at V and 6 bases at J; junction bases unmatched: 13. The CDR3 contains 17 residues. The specimen comprised PBMCs, sampled just over 300 days after intestinal transplant. The sequence derives from a human patient who received an intestinal transplant, so some T cells may come from the graft donor. The chain combines TRBV5-1 with TRBJ2-1, with 10 bases that match TRBD2. CDR3 nucleotides: TGCGCCAGCAGCGTTCGGGGGACTAGCGTGGCCGGCAATGAGCAGTTCTTC. It codes for CASSVRGTSVAGNEQFF. Filled out from reference TRBV5-1 and TRBJ2-1, the complete variable domain reads KAGVTQTPRYLIKTRGQQVTLSCSPISGHRSVSWYQQTPGQGLQFLFEYFSETQRNKGNFPGRFSGRQFSNSRSEMNVSTLELGDSALYLCASSVRGTSVAGNEQFFGPGTRLTVL.